What follows is one T cell receptor (beta chain) and its context. The table lists this clone with a count of one. Its recognized antigen is unknown. Germline and junction disagree at one end, which may indicate a read error. The sample comes from a study of control samples from healthy donors and cancer patients (dated by TCRdb to about 2020). Receptors were amplified or captured by the immunoSEQ multiplex PCR assay. This immuneACCESS table, as held by TCRdb, lists in-frame sequences with V and J called but not all clones. Of the missing ones, under half trace to an unresolved V gene in checked studies; the others have no known cause. Across this sample there are 150,000 to 200,000 clones, with roughly 90% seen only once. The ten biggest clones cover 1.2% to 1.5% of the sample. The germline V gene specifies MNHEY as CDR1 and SVGAGI as CDR2. The CDR3 measures 15 amino acids from cysteine to phenylalanine. CDR3 DNA only is kept here, 45 bases in frame from base 1.

The sample was blood. The clonotype comes from a woman aged 50 to 60 in good health. The chain is made from TRBV6-5 and TRBJ2-7, and TRBD1 matches 9 of the central bases. The nucleotide sequence reads as follows: TGTGTCAGCAGAAGGGGGGGGACAGGGTCCTACGAGCAGTACTTC. Its translation is CVSRRGGTGSYEQYF.